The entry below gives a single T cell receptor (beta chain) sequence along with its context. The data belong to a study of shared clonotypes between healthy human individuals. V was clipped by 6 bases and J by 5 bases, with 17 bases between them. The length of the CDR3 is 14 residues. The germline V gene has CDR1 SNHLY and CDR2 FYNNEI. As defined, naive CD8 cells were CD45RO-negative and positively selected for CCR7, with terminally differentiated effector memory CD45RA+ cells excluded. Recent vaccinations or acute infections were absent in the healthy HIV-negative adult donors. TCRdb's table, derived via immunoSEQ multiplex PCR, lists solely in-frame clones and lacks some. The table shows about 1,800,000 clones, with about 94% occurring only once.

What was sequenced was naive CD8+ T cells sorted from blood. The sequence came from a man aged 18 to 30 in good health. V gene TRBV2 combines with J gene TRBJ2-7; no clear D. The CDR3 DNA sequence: TGTGCCAGCAGGCAGACGGTTGGGGTTAACGAGCAGTACTTC. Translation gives CASRQTVGVNEQYF.